This T cell receptor (beta chain) originates from a study of blood T cell repertoires in COVID-19. Study summary: Whether acute or convalescent, the COVID-19 samples came from the United States, Italy and Spain. The analysed material was cDNA or gDNA that came from T cells, B-cell-depleted T cells, or PBMCs.

In the original processing: Cell counts per sample came from amplifying reference gene primers. TCRdb's table, derived via immunoSEQ multiplex PCR, lists solely in-frame clones and lacks some. V and J calls and clone size come straight from that table; D and trimming were deduced from the DNA. Of roughly 56,000 clones in the sample, over 75% were seen once. The germline CDR1 and CDR2 sequences are SEHNR and FQNEAQ (reference sequence). The CDR3 has 15 amino acids. The V and J ends lost 4 bases and 4 bases, in that order; junction bases with no gene match: 6. V and J are TRBV7-9 and TRBJ2-5, with TRBD1 matching over 10 bases. The sequencing input was peripheral blood. This sequence originates from a man in his fifties or sixties with active COVID-19. DNA of the CDR3: TGTGCCAGCAGCTCCCGGACAGGGGGGATAGAGACCCAGTACTTC. Translated: CASSSRTGGIETQYF. Combining the CDR3 with reference TRBV7-9 and TRBJ2-5 gives the whole variable domain DTGVSQNPRHKITKRGQNVTFRCDPISEHNRLYWYRQTLGQGPEFLTYFQNEAQLEKSRLLSDRFSAERPKGSFSTLEIQRTEQGDSAMYLCASSSRTGGIETQYFGPGTRLLVL.